This TCR beta chain appears in the sequencing data of a study of shared clonotypes between healthy human individuals. About the study: Used for every donor were three CD4 naive, three CD4 memory, two CD8 naive and one CD8 memory plate.

Here immunoSEQ multiplex PCR was the method, and the copy in TCRdb shows in-frame clones only, minus some. The sample yields about 1 million clones, about 77% seen once. The germline CDR1 and CDR2 sequences are SGHTA and FQGTGA. This CDR3 has 13 amino acids. V lost 3 bases and J 5 bases, leaving 7 bases between the germline ends. This clone has more than one count but fewer than ten. The sequencing sample was made of memory CD4+ T cells sorted from blood. The subset: CD45RA-negative fraction. The sequence derives from a man aged 18 to 30 in good health. This sequence joins TRBV7-3 and TRBJ1-4; D unresolved. CDR3 sequence: CASSLTRNEKLFF. CDR3 DNA: TGTGCCAGCAGCTTGACGAGGAATGAAAAACTGTTTTTT. Full variable domain (missing parts from reference TRBV7-3 and TRBJ1-4): GAGVSQTPSNKVTEKGKYVELRCDPISGHTALYWYRQSLGQGPEFLIYFQGTGAADDSGLPNDRFFAVRPEGSVSTLKIQRTERGDSAVYLCASSLTRNEKLFFGSGTQLSVL.